One and the same sample provided the 21 T cell receptor beta chains below, sequenced in a study of blood T cell repertoires in COVID-19. Profiled with immunoSEQ multiplex PCR; TCRdb holds only in-frame clones, not every one. Of more than 85,000 clones listed, roughly 80% are singletons. The sample consisted of peripheral blood. The receptor set was obtained from a woman older than 75 with acute or convalescent COVID-19.

This chain links TRBV5-4 with TRBJ1-6, with D maybe TRBD1 (5 bases). The CDR3 is 17 residues long. The germline V gene has CDR1 SGHNT and CDR2 YYREEE (reference sequence). Trimming pared 4 bases from V and 0 bases from J, leaving 14 bases between. The CDR3 nucleotides are TGTGCCAGCAGCCAATCTGGGGGGAGCTCCTATAATTCACCCCTCCACTTT. This translates into CASSQSGGSSYNSPLHF.

J is TRBJ1-6 and V is TRBV19; D possibly corresponds to TRBD1 (5 bases). Germline V gene data show CDR1 as LNHDA and CDR2 as SQIVND (reference sequence). Trimming stripped 7 bases from V and 8 bases from J, with 15 bases between. The length of the CDR3 is 14 residues. CDR3 sequence reads: CASTRPGQDSPLHF. DNA of the CDR3: TGTGCCAGTACCCGCCCAGGGCAAGATTCACCCCTCCACTTT.

The chain employs TRBV7-9 and TRBJ2-3, with D unclear. The CDR3 extends over 13 amino acids. Germline CDR1 is SEHNR and CDR2 is FQNEAQ (reference sequence). The V end lost 6 bases, the J end lost 0 bases, and 7 bases lay between the germline ends. The CDR3, as DNA: TGTGCCAGCAGACCCCGGAGCACAGATACGCAGTATTTT. Its protein product is CASRPRSTDTQYF.

In its sample, this clone was seen once. V is TRBV4-1 and J is TRBJ2-1, with TRBD2 as a possible D gene (5 bases). V was clipped by 4 bases and J by 0 bases, with 10 bases between them. The length of the CDR3 is 15 residues. Germline CDR1 MGHRA, CDR2 YSYEKL. CDR3 bases: TGCGCCAGCAGCCCCCTGAGGGTCTCCTACAATGAGCAGTTCTTC. Translation: CASSPLRVSYNEQFF.

The table lists this clone with a count of one. V and J are TRBV16 and TRBJ2-5; D call uncertain. The germline gives CDR1 KGHSY, CDR2 FQNENV. The CDR3 runs 15 residues. The V gene lost 2 bases and the J gene lost 1 base, with 11 bases spanning the gap. Here the CDR3 reads CASSQVSAGQETQYF. For the CDR3, the DNA is TGTGCCAGCAGCCAAGTCTCGGCAGGCCAAGAGACCCAGTACTTC.

In its sample, this clone was seen once. The chain employs TRBV3-1 (or the pseudogene TRBV3-2) and TRBJ1-3; D remains ambiguous. Germline V CDR1 and CDR2: LGHDT, YNNKEL (reference sequence). The CDR3 is made up of 16 amino acids. Between the trimmed V and J ends, which lost 4 bases and 0 bases, there was a span of 13 bases. The CDR3 loop is CASSPTSGFSGNTIYF. CDR3 in DNA: TGTGCCAGCAGCCCAACTTCGGGATTCTCTGGAAACACCATATATTTT.

V usage is TRBV4-3 and J usage is TRBJ2-7; 13 nucleotides align to TRBD2. V lost 0 bases and J lost 6; bases outside the gene matches: 17. CDR1 and CDR2 (germline): LGHNA, YSLEER. This CDR3 spans 20 amino acids. The DNA of the CDR3 is TGCGCCAGCAGCCAAGATCTTGGAGGACTAGCGGGAGTTTTATCAGGCGAGCAGTACGTC. It codes for CASSQDLGGLAGVLSGEQYV.

The table lists this clone with a few counts. This rearrangement joins TRBV19 to TRBJ2-1, with a tentative D call TRBD1 (6 bases). The CDR3 has 14 residues. Looked up from germline, CDR1 is LNHDA and CDR2 is SQIVND (reference sequence). With 7 bases removed from V and 9 bases from J, the gap between germline ends came to 19 bases. Here the CDR3 reads CASILGRGKGEQFF. DNA of the CDR3: TGTGCCAGTATCCTTGGCAGGGGCAAGGGTGAGCAGTTCTTC.

This clone has more than one count but fewer than ten. The chain couples TRBV14 to TRBJ2-3; 8 bases map to TRBD1. From germline, CDR1 is SGHDN and CDR2 FVKESK. V trimming: 1 base; J trimming: 8 bases; junction bases outside the gene matches: 5. The CDR3 runs 14 residues. The CDR3 region has the DNA TGTGCCAGCAGCCAAGTGATACAGGGGGGTACGCAGTATTTT. Its protein product is CASSQVIQGGTQYF.

The V call is TRBV6-4, the J call TRBJ1-2; no clear D gene. The germline V gene encodes CDR1 MRHNA and CDR2 SNTAGT. With 4 bases removed from V and 2 bases from J, the gap between germline ends came to 8 bases. CDR3 length: 13 amino acids. The CDR3 sequence is CASSVGRNYGYTF. Here the CDR3 DNA reads TGTGCCAGCAGTGTCGGCAGGAACTATGGCTACACCTTC.

V is TRBV2 and J is TRBJ2-1; D is unclear. Trimming left V 6 bases short and J 9 bases short, with 9 bases between. CDR1 is SNHLY and CDR2 is FYNNEI in the germline V gene. The CDR3 runs to 11 residues. Here the CDR3 DNA reads TGTGCCAGCAGGCCTGAGAGTGAGCAGTTCTTC. The encoded protein is CASRPESEQFF. The whole variable domain, remainder taken from reference TRBV2 and TRBJ2-1, is EPEVTQTPSHQVTQMGQEVILRCVPISNHLYFYWYRQILGQKVEFLVSFYNNEISEKSEIFDDQFSVERPDGSNFTLKIRSTKLEDSAMYFCASRPESEQFFGPGTRLTVL.

V usage is TRBV5-1 and J usage is TRBJ2-6; the match to TRBD2 covers 11 bases. Trimming removed 5 bases from V and 0 bases from J; junction bases left unmatched: 1. This CDR3 contains 16 residues. CDR1 is SGHRS and CDR2 is YFSETQ in the germline V gene. The CDR3 sequence: CASRGTSGSGANVLTF. The CDR3 DNA follows: TGCGCCAGCAGAGGGACTAGCGGCTCTGGGGCCAACGTCCTGACTTTC.

The chain has TRBV27 and TRBJ1-1; a possible D gene is TRBD1 (6 bases). The V end lost 4 bases, the J end lost 1 base, and 10 bases lay between the germline ends. CDR3 length: 14 residues. Germline V CDR1 and CDR2: MNHEY, SMNVEV (reference sequence). The CDR3 DNA reads as TGTGCCAGCAGTTCCGAGGGACAGAACACTGAAGCTTTCTTT. As protein: CASSSEGQNTEAFF.

The rearrangement links TRBV27 to TRBJ2-3; the D gene is possibly TRBD2 (5 bases). CDR3 size: 15 residues. Deletions cut 5 bases from V and 1 base from J, with 13 bases between. Germline CDR1 and CDR2: MNHEY and SMNVEV (reference sequence). Here the CDR3 DNA reads TGTGCCAGCAGTCCCCAAGAGGGAGGCACAGATACGCAGTATTTT. The encoded protein is CASSPQEGGTDTQYF.

This rearrangement joins TRBV15 to TRBJ2-1; the match to TRBD1 covers 8 bases. Germline V CDR1 and CDR2: LNHNV, YYDKDF (reference sequence). CDR3 length: 16 amino acids. With 2 bases clipped from V and 8 bases from J, the junction kept 11 bases outside the gene matches. CDR3 in amino acids: CATSRSVDRAGHEQFF. In DNA form, the CDR3 reads TGTGCCACCAGCAGATCGGTGGACAGGGCCGGACATGAGCAGTTCTTC.

The rearrangement joins TRBV11-3 to TRBJ2-1, with D maybe TRBD1 (5 bases). This CDR3 has 13 amino acids. V lost 1 base to trimming and J lost 8 bases, with 9 bases between them. CDR1 is SGHNT, CDR2 YENEEA, per germline. CDR3 amino acids: CASSLVWGYEQFF. The CDR3 DNA follows: TGTGCCAGCAGCTTAGTTTGGGGCTATGAGCAGTTCTTC.

The chain links TRBV10-2 to TRBJ1-3, with no clear D. The CDR3 is 13 residues long. Trimming pared 4 bases from V and 3 bases from J, leaving 7 bases between. The V gene's germline CDR1 is WSHSY and CDR2 SAAADI. The CDR3 nucleotides are TGCGCCAGCAGTGTCTTTATTGGAAACACCATATATTTT. It is translated as CASSVFIGNTIYF.

The chain joins TRBV5-4 to TRBJ2-1; TRBD1 matches at 8 bases. V gave up 4 bases and J gave up 8 bases; unmatched junction bases: 5. This CDR3 is built from 13 residues. The germline V gene encodes CDR1 SGHNT and CDR2 YYREEE (reference sequence). The CDR3 DNA follows: TGTGCCAGCAGCCCAGGGGGCAGAGATGAGCAGTTCTTC. Protein: CASSPGGRDEQFF.

The J gene is TRBJ2-1, the V gene TRBV27; 9 positions agree with TRBD2. V lost 1 base and J lost 10; bases outside the gene matches: 5. Per the germline V gene, CDR1 is MNHEY and CDR2 is SMNVEV (reference sequence). There are 14 residues in the CDR3. CDR3 in amino acids: CASSLLGTSKEQFF. CDR3 DNA: TGTGCCAGCAGTTTATTAGGGACTAGCAAAGAGCAGTTCTTC.

The V gene is TRBV7-7, the J gene TRBJ2-1; tentatively, D is TRBD2 (6 bases). Between the trimmed V and J ends, which lost 3 bases and 0 bases, there was a span of 18 bases. The V gene's germline CDR1 is SSHAT and CDR2 FNYEAQ (reference sequence). This CDR3 contains 18 residues. In nucleotides, the CDR3 is TGTGCCAGCAGCTTGGAACCCGCCGGGACTGCCTCCTACAATGAGCAGTTCTTC. It yields the protein CASSLEPAGTASYNEQFF.

The chain uses TRBV5-8 and TRBJ2-7; 10 nucleotides align to TRBD2. The CDR3 covers 16 residues. V shed 2 bases and J 6 bases; nucleotides not matched to a gene: 11. Germline CDR1 and CDR2: SGHTS and YDEGEE. This CDR3 reads CASSFPFSGRPGEQYV. For the CDR3, the DNA is TGTGCCAGCAGCTTCCCTTTTAGCGGGAGGCCCGGCGAGCAGTACGTC.